The entry below describes one T cell receptor beta chain. Its specificity is not known. The germline V gene has CDR1 MNHNY and CDR2 SVGAGI (reference sequence). The CDR3 runs to 12 residues. Trimming left V 9 bases short and J 8 bases short, with 13 bases between. The study ran its PCR with 60 Vbeta and 13 Jbeta primers. Only in-frame clones appear in the TCRdb table, and some are missing; sequencing was by immunoSEQ multiplex PCR. The sample yields 130,000 or so clones, around 83% seen once. These data belong to a study of cytomegalovirus exposure and HLA in healthy donors. Overall study: Early on, a data release was issued that held approximately 92 million unique TCRs from HLA-typed donors.

Findings and caveats of the study: Some V segments, TRBV6-2 and TRBV6-3 among them, were indistinguishable and were therefore excluded.

Specimen: PBMCs. This sequence originates from a woman aged 18 to 35 in good health and CMV-seropositive. This sequence joins TRBV6-6 and TRBJ2-2; D not resolved. DNA of the CDR3: TGTGCCAGTGGGCCCCACGCTGGGGAGCTGTTTTTT. Translating gives CASGPHAGELFF.